Listed below are T cell receptor beta chains from one sample, sequenced in a study of regulatory T cells in long-lasting Graves disease. From the multiplex PCR reads, TCRdb called clonotypes with MiXCR, one entry per CDR3 protein. In the table there are around 460,000 distinct CDR3 sequences, roughly 21% of which are singletons. Sample: peripheral blood mononuclear cells (PBMCs), taken when the disease was refractory, from a patient treated with antithyroid drugs. The receptors originated from a female donor with Graves disease. CDR3s include the opening cysteine and the closing phenylalanine or tryptophan. D genes are given only for firm matches. Some rows have no size entry. The others give once, few or many, or a class for an expanded clone.

many	TRBD2	TRBV12-3/TRBV12-4	16	TRBJ2-4	TGTGCCAGCAGTCCCGTAGCGGGGGGGCCCGGGAACATTCAGTACTTC	CASSPVAGGPGNIQYF
NA	NA	TRBV7-3	15	TRBJ1-1	TGTGCCAGCAGCTTAGGGCAGGGGATCGGCACTGAAGCTTTCTTT	CASSLGQGIGTEAFF
few	TRBD2	TRBV3-1	15	TRBJ2-2	TGTGCCAGCAGCCAAGCCGCGGGGGGCCCAGGGGAGCTGTTTTTT	CASSQAAGGPGELFF
NA	NA	TRBV7-2	15	TRBJ2-2	TGTGCCAGCAGCTTGACTCAGGCCAACACCGGGGAGCTGTTTTTT	CASSLTQANTGELFF
many	TRBD1	TRBV28	20	TRBJ2-7	TGTGCCAGCAGTTTTCGGCCGTATGACCCGGGACAGGGAAGCTCCTACGAGCAGTACTTC	CASSFRPYDPGQGSSYEQYF
NA	NA	TRBV4-3	15	TRBJ2-5	TGCGCCAGCAGCCAAGACGAATGGCACCAAGAGACCCAGTACTTC	CASSQDEWHQETQYF
many	NA	TRBV5-5	15	TRBJ2-5	TGTGCCAGCAGCGCGATCGGGGGGCAGGGTGAGACCCAGTACTTC	CASSAIGGQGETQYF
many	NA	TRBV2	13	TRBJ2-2	TGTGCCAGCAACGAGGGGAACACCGGGGAGCTGTTTTTT	CASNEGNTGELFF
few	NA	TRBV6-2/TRBV6-3	16	TRBJ2-5	TGTGCCAGCAGTTACTCGAGGCAGGGTATAGGGGAGACCCAGTACTTC	CASSYSRQGIGETQYF
many	NA	TRBV20-1	10	TRBJ1-2	TGCAGTGCTGAAAACAGGGGCTACACCTTC	CSAENRGYTF
many	NA	TRBV20-1	16	TRBJ2-2	TGCAGTGCTAGACCCGACAGTTCTCCCAACGCCGGGGAGCTGTTTTTT	CSARPDSSPNAGELFF
many	NA	TRBV28	14	TRBJ2-7	TGTGCCAGCAGTTTATTTGACAGCTCCTACGAGCAGTACTTC	CASSLFDSSYEQYF
many	TRBD1	TRBV28	15	TRBJ1-1	TGTGCCAGCAGTTATCGAGGCAGGGGGGGCACTGAAGCTTTCTTT	CASSYRGRGGTEAFF
few	NA	TRBV15	14	TRBJ2-1	TGTGCCACCGCCCTGAAGGGAGCCTACAATGAGCAGTTCTTC	CATALKGAYNEQFF
many	NA	TRBV5-1	15	TRBJ1-5	TGCGCCAGCAGCTTGACAGGAGATAGCAATCAGCCCCAGCATTTT	CASSLTGDSNQPQHF
NA	NA	TRBV25-1	15	TRBJ2-7	TGTGCCAGCAGTGAGTCGGGGGCAAAGTCCTACGAGCAGTACTTC	CASSESGAKSYEQYF
many	NA	TRBV3-1	13	TRBJ1-1	TGTGCCAGCAGCCAAGATGGTGGAGTAGGAGCTTTCTTT	CASSQDGGVGAFF